The clone carrying this T cell receptor (beta chain) was found once. What it recognizes is unknown. Libraries were prepared by immunoSEQ multiplex PCR; TCRdb keeps only in-frame clonotypes and omits some of them. Altogether around 500,000 clones are present, roughly 85% being singletons, with the ten largest covering roughly 12%. The data originate from a study of shared clonotypes between healthy human individuals. Study information: Aged between 18 and 49, the donors were a couple of women and three men. General observations from the study: The expectation was that sequencing depth would affect clonotype sharing among donors.

The CDR3 spans 15 residues. CDR1 is MDHEN and CDR2 is SYDVKM in the germline V gene. The V and J ends lost 8 bases and 4 bases, in that order; junction bases with no gene match: 11. The sequenced sample was PBMCs. The clonotype originates from a woman aged 40 to 50 in good health. Some clones in this sample may be carry-over from other donors' samples. The chain combines TRBV28 with TRBJ2-7, with 10 bases identical to TRBD2. The CDR3 DNA reads as TGTGCCAGCCACAGCGGGAGGGCCTGGGAGTACGAGCAGTACTTC. Its protein is CASHSGRAWEYEQYF.